A single sample is the source of the 27 T cell receptor beta chains below, sequenced in a study of tumor-infiltrating lymphocytes in localized non-small cell lung cancer. The assay was immunoSEQ multiplex PCR, and TCRdb's table has in-frame clones only and misses some. The sample shows about 12,000 clones, 79% of them seen only once. Sample: lung tumor tissue. Receptors were obtained from a human donor with non-small cell lung cancer.

The V gene is TRBV28, the J gene TRBJ2-4, with 7 bases that match TRBD1. This CDR3 contains 15 residues. Germline-derived CDR1 and CDR2 are MDHEN and SYDVKM. Germline trimming cut 5 bases from V and 5 bases from J; bases unmatched to any gene: 9. CDR3 bases: TGTGCCAGCAGTGCGGGTGGGACAGTCGAAAACATTCAGTACTTC. Protein product: CASSAGGTVENIQYF.

The chain couples TRBV27 to TRBJ1-5; D ambiguous. V lost 3 bases, J lost 2 bases, and 8 bases lay in between. This CDR3 spans 14 amino acids. The germline CDR1 and CDR2 sequences are MNHEY and SMNVEV (reference sequence). The CDR3 region is CASSFLMGNQPQHF. The CDR3, as DNA: TGTGCCAGCAGTTTCCTCATGGGCAATCAGCCCCAGCATTTT.

This clone was picked up one time. This chain joins TRBV7-3 and TRBJ2-6, with D maybe TRBD1 (6 bases). Germline lookup yields CDR1 SGHTA and CDR2 FQGTGA. Trimming left V 1 base short and J 4 bases short, with 11 bases between. The CDR3 loop spans 16 amino acids. The CDR3 here is CASSLSAGAGANVLTF. The CDR3 DNA reads as TGTGCCAGCAGCTTAAGTGCAGGGGCCGGGGCCAACGTCCTGACTTTC.

The chain joins TRBV7-3 to TRBJ2-1; D is undetermined. The germline V and J ends were trimmed by 2 bases and 9 bases, with 11 bases remaining between them. Germline V gives CDR1 SGHTA, CDR2 FQGTGA. CDR3 length: 13 amino acids. CDR3 loop: CASSLGPIGEQFF. The CDR3 DNA reads as TGTGCCAGCAGCTTAGGTCCTATAGGTGAGCAGTTCTTC.

This clone has only one observation. The gene calls are TRBV21-1 and TRBJ1-1. TRBV21-1 is a known pseudogene. The CDR3 loop spans 13 amino acids. This CDR3 reads CASSKDRVPEAFF. In nucleotides, the CDR3 is TGTGCCAGCAGCAAAGACCGGGTCCCTGAAGCTTTCTTT.

This sequence joins TRBV5-5 and TRBJ1-1, with TRBD1 as a possible D gene (6 bases). Trimming removed 8 bases at V and 8 bases at J, with 16 bases between. CDR1 and CDR2 (germline): SGHKS, YYEKEE (reference sequence). This CDR3 comprises 12 residues. CDR3 residues: CASSIIGTEAFF. The CDR3 coding sequence is TGTGCCAGTTCAATCATTGGGACAGAAGCTTTCTTT.

The chain links TRBV30 to TRBJ2-2; D unresolved. Trimming removed 1 base at V and 8 bases at J, with 14 bases between. Germline assignment: CDR1 GTSNPN and CDR2 SVGIG (reference sequence). This CDR3 region has 14 residues. The CDR3, as DNA: TGTGCCTGGAGTGCCCCCACAAGGTCAGGGGAGCTGTTTTTT. Encoded protein: CAWSAPTRSGELFF.

The V and J genes are TRBV20-1 and TRBJ1-1; D not resolved. The CDR3 totals 11 residues. Germline CDR1 and CDR2: DFQATT and SNEGSKA (reference sequence). V was cut by 2 bases and J by 0 bases, with 1 base left in between. This CDR3 reads CSARMNTEAFF. The CDR3 coding sequence is TGCAGTGCTAGAATGAACACTGAAGCTTTCTTT.

The chain links TRBV5-4 to TRBJ2-7; D not certain. Trimming left V 2 bases short and J 0 bases short, with 18 bases between. The CDR3 sequence is 17 residues long. The germline V gene encodes CDR1 SGHNT and CDR2 YYREEE (reference sequence). CDR3 bases: TGTGCCAGCAGCTTAGACCCAGGATACCCGGGCTCCTACGAGCAGTACTTC. Translated: CASSLDPGYPGSYEQYF.

This clone is termed medium-sized. CDR3: CASSQDPHATGGKLFF. CDR3 DNA sequence: TGCGCCAGCAGCCAAGACCCACACGCTACAGGGGGAAAACTGTTTTTT. The chain employs TRBV4-3 and TRBJ1-4; 8 bases are a match to TRBD1. Germline V gene sequence: CDR1 LGHNA, CDR2 YSLEER. The CDR3 extends over 16 amino acids. V lost 0 bases, J lost 10 bases, and 10 bases stayed unmatched.

This clone was seen a few times. This rearrangement joins TRBV2 to TRBJ1-4; D remains unclear. V lost 4 bases to trimming and J lost 8 bases, with 5 bases between them. There are 11 residues in the CDR3. CDR1 and CDR2 from the germline V gene are SNHLY and FYNNEI. The CDR3 DNA is TGTGCCAGCAGTGGGCGAGAAAAACTGTTTTTT. It is translated as CASSGREKLFF. The full variable domain, rest sourced from reference TRBV2 and TRBJ1-4, is EPEVTQTPSHQVTQMGQEVILRCVPISNHLYFYWYRQILGQKVEFLVSFYNNEISEKSEIFDDQFSVERPDGSNFTLKIRSTKLEDSAMYFCASSGREKLFFGSGTQLSVL.

This chain links TRBV4-3 with TRBJ2-5, with 9 nucleotides matching TRBD2. The CDR3 extends over 16 amino acids. Germline assignment: CDR1 LGHNA and CDR2 YSLEER. V shed 2 bases, J shed 4 bases, and the junction held 8 bases outside the gene matches. The CDR3 loop reads CASSQRFGGGAETQYF. The CDR3 DNA sequence: TGCGCCAGCAGCCAACGTTTCGGCGGGGGGGCAGAGACCCAGTACTTC.

The rearrangement joins TRBV20-1 to TRBJ1-1; D call uncertain. CDR3 size: 9 residues. Germline V gene data show CDR1 as DFQATT and CDR2 as SNEGSKA (reference sequence). The germline V and J ends were trimmed by 5 bases and 6 bases, with 4 bases remaining between them. For the CDR3, the DNA is TGCAGTGCTGGACCTGAAGCTTTCTTT. Its protein product is CSAGPEAFF.

The chain uses TRBV7-2 and TRBJ1-1; tentatively, D is TRBD1 (5 bases). V shed 8 bases and J shed 7 bases, with 20 bases lying between them. The CDR3 consists of 14 residues. The germline CDR1 and CDR2 sequences are SGHTA and FQGNSA. CDR3 residues: CASAGPVGGIEAFF. The CDR3 DNA follows: TGTGCCAGCGCAGGGCCGGTGGGTGGAATTGAAGCTTTCTTT.

The chain couples TRBV5-1 to TRBJ2-7; D is ambiguous. V dropped 0 bases and J dropped 0 bases, with 10 bases sitting between them. The germline V gene has CDR1 SGHRS and CDR2 YFSETQ. The CDR3 sequence is 15 residues long. As DNA, the CDR3 is TGCGCCAGCAGCTTGGCAGGCCTCAGCTCCTACGAGCAGTACTTC. As protein: CASSLAGLSSYEQYF.

CDR3 sequence (DNA): TGTGCCACCAGCAGAGAGTACTACAGGGGTTCGGGCTATGGCTACACCTTC. Translated, it gives CATSREYYRGSGYGYTF. The chain couples TRBV15 to TRBJ1-2, with 7 bases aligning to TRBD1. Looked up from germline, CDR1 is LNHNV and CDR2 is YYDKDF (reference sequence). Losses at the gene ends were 0 bases for V and 4 bases for J; bases not matched to a gene: 11. This CDR3 contains 17 residues.

The chain joins TRBV7-9 to TRBJ2-3; unclear D gene. Trimming removed 1 base from V and 2 bases from J, with 7 bases in between. This CDR3 spans 14 amino acids. Germline CDR1 is SEHNR and CDR2 is FQNEAQ (reference sequence). CDR3 residues: CASSLVHPTDTQYF. Here the CDR3 DNA reads TGTGCCAGCAGCTTAGTACACCCCACAGATACGCAGTATTTT.

The gene calls are TRBV9 and TRBJ2-1, with 7 bases lining up with TRBD2. The CDR3 is 17 amino acids. V gave up 4 bases and J gave up 5 bases; unmatched junction bases: 15. Germline loops: CDR1 SGDLS, CDR2 YYNGEE. CDR3 amino acids: CASSPTLWAGVDNEQFF. The CDR3 nucleotides are TGTGCCAGCAGCCCGACCCTGTGGGCGGGAGTAGACAATGAGCAGTTCTTC.

The chain uses TRBV4-1 and TRBJ2-7; D uncertain. Trimming left V 0 bases short and J 4 bases short, with 16 bases between. CDR3 length equals 16 residues. CDR1 and CDR2 (germline): MGHRA, YSYEKL. The CDR3 spells CASSQDRWAEEYEQYF. The CDR3 nucleotides read TGCGCCAGCAGCCAAGATCGTTGGGCCGAAGAGTACGAGCAGTACTTC.

This clone showed up just a few times. For the CDR3, the DNA is TGTGCCAGCAGCCCCACAGGGGGCTCCTACAATGAGCAGTTCTTC. The encoded protein is CASSPTGGSYNEQFF. The chain joins TRBV5-5 to TRBJ2-1, with 8 bases lining up with TRBD1. Germline trimming cut 4 bases from V and 0 bases from J; bases unmatched to any gene: 3. Germline loops: CDR1 SGHKS, CDR2 YYEKEE (reference sequence). The CDR3 is 15 residues long.

The DNA for the CDR3 is TGTGCCAGCAGCAATGAGGGATACAGCCTGCAGGATGGCTACACCTTC. Residues: CASSNEGYSLQDGYTF. The chain carries TRBV2 and TRBJ1-2; D is undetermined. V lost 6 bases and J 6 bases, leaving 23 bases between the germline ends. Germline V lookup: CDR1 SNHLY, CDR2 FYNNEI. The CDR3 is 16 residues long. The full variable domain, rest sourced from reference TRBV2 and TRBJ1-2, is EPEVTQTPSHQVTQMGQEVILRCVPISNHLYFYWYRQILGQKVEFLVSFYNNEISEKSEIFDDQFSVERPDGSNFTLKIRSTKLEDSAMYFCASSNEGYSLQDGYTFGSGTRLTVV.

The CDR3 is CASSLDPWGVKNIQYF. As DNA, the CDR3 is TGTGCCAGCAGCTTAGACCCATGGGGGGTCAAAAACATTCAGTACTTC. The rearrangement joins TRBV7-2 to TRBJ2-4; perhaps TRBD2 as D (6 bases). The CDR3 has 16 amino acids. Germline values: CDR1 SGHTA, CDR2 FQGNSA. Trimming took 1 base from V and 3 from J, leaving 13 bases between them.

The chain uses TRBV19 and TRBJ2-6, with D uncertain. V lost 5 bases and J lost 0, with 5 bases in between. There are 14 residues in the CDR3. Per the germline V gene, CDR1 is LNHDA and CDR2 is SQIVND (reference sequence). CDR3 loop: CASSYLSGANVLTF. The CDR3 bases are TGTGCCAGTAGTTACCTCTCTGGGGCCAACGTCCTGACTTTC.

The chain carries TRBV28 and TRBJ1-2, with D maybe TRBD1 (6 bases). The CDR3 has 15 amino acids. The V and J ends lost 6 bases and 8 bases respectively, with 22 bases between them. Germline V gene sequence: CDR1 MDHEN, CDR2 SYDVKM. CDR3 DNA: TGTGCCAGCAGATTTCCGGGACACCAACTAGAAGGCTACACCTTC. Translating gives CASRFPGHQLEGYTF.

The chain is built from TRBV25-1 and TRBJ1-1; D unresolved. V was trimmed by 2 bases and J by 8 bases, leaving 9 bases between them. The CDR3 extends over 12 amino acids. Per the germline V gene, CDR1 is MGHDK and CDR2 is SYGVNS. In DNA form, the CDR3 reads TGTGCCAGCAGTGAACGGATGGGGGAAGCTTTCTTT. Encoded protein: CASSERMGEAFF.

The chain has TRBV6-1 and TRBJ2-7; D ambiguous. The CDR3 runs 12 residues. The germline V gene has CDR1 MNHNS and CDR2 SASEGT. The V and J ends lost 7 bases and 6 bases respectively, with 13 bases between them. In DNA, the CDR3 is TGTGCCAGCAACCAATCCCCAGCCGAGCAGTACTTC. Encoded protein: CASNQSPAEQYF.

CDR3 bases: TGTGCCAGCAGGCAACAGGGAAAAGGGAGCTATGGCTACACCTTC. Protein sequence: CASRQQGKGSYGYTF. The chain links TRBV6-4 to TRBJ1-2; possible D gene TRBD1, 6 bases. Deletions cut 6 bases from V and 4 bases from J, with 18 bases between. Per the germline V gene, CDR1 is MRHNA and CDR2 is SNTAGT. The CDR3 consists of 15 residues.